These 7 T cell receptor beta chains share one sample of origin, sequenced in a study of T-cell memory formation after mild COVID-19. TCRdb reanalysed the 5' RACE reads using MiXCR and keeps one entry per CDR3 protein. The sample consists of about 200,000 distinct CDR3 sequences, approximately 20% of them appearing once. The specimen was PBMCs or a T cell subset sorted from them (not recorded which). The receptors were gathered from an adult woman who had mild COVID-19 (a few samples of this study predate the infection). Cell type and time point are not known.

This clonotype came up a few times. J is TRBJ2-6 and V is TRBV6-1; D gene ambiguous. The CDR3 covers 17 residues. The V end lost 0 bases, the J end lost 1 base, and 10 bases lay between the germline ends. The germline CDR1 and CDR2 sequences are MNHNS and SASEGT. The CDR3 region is CASSEAHRASGANVLTF. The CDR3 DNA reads TGTGCCAGCAGTGAAGCGCATCGGGCATCTGGGGCCAACGTCCTGACTTTC.

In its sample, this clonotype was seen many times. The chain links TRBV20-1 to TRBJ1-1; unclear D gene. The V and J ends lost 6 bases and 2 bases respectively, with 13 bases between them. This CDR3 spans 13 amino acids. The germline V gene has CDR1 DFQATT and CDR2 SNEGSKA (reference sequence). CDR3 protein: CSAEPSDNTEAFF. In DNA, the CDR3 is TGCAGTGCCGAGCCCAGTGATAACACTGAAGCTTTCTTT.

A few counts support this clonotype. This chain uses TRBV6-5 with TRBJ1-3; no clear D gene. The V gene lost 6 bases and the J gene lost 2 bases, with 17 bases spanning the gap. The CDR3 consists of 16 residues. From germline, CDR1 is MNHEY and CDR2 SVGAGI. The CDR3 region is CASSRQPLIPGNTIYF. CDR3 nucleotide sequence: TGTGCCAGCAGCCGCCAGCCCCTAATCCCTGGAAACACCATATATTTT.

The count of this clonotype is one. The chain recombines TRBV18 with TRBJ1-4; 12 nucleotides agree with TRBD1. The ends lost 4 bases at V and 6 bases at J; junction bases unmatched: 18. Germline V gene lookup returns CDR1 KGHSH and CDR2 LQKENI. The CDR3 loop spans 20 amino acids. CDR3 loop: CASSLKPGQGASATDEKLFF. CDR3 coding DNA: TGTGCCAGCTCACTCAAGCCGGGACAGGGGGCTTCGGCGACTGATGAAAAACTGTTTTTT.

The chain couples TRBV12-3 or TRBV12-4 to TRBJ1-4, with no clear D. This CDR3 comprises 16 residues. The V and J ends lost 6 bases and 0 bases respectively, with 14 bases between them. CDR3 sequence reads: CASSPAGRTTNEKLFF. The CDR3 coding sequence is TGTGCCAGCAGCCCCGCCGGACGGACAACTAATGAAAAACTGTTTTTT.

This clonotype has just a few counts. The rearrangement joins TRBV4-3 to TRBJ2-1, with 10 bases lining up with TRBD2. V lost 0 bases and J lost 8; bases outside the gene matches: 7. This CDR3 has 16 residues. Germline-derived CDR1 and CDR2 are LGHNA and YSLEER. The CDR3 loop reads CASSQDGSGRRDEQFF. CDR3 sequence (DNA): TGCGCCAGCAGCCAAGATGGTAGCGGGAGGCGTGATGAGCAGTTCTTC.

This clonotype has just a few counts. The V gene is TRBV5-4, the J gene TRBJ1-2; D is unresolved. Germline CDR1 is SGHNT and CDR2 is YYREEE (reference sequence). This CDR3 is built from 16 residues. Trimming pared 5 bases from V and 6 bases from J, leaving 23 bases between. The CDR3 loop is CASRRVATVVIDGYTF. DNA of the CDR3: TGTGCCAGCAGAAGGGTGGCTACCGTTGTTATTGATGGCTACACCTTC.